This T cell receptor beta chain comes out of a study of a mutant IDH1 vaccine in newly diagnosed glioma. Study details: With temozolomide cycles, or 4-6 weeks after radiotherapy alone, vaccination was started.

Repertoires were generated with immunoSEQ multiplex PCR, while TCRdb's copy carries only in-frame clones and drops some. This table holds around 40,000 clones, approximately 88% found once. The sample's time point: week 23, last vaccination. Every single dose of the vaccine, 300 ug of mutant IDH1 20-mer peptide, came with topical imiquimod. With respect to this clone: Its target is not known.

Germline-derived CDR1 and CDR2 are MDHEN and SYDVKM. CDR3 size: 12 residues. V was cut by 2 bases and J by 2 bases, with 4 bases left in between. The sequences come from PBMCs, collected from a glioma patient whose treatment included an IDH1 peptide vaccine. The clonotype comes from a woman between 18 and 29 years old with glioma. Some clones in this sample may be carry-over from other donors' samples. The chain combines TRBV28 with TRBJ2-7; D is ambiguous. CDR3 in amino acids: CASSLRTYEQYF. The CDR3 region has the DNA TGTGCCAGCAGTTTAAGGACCTACGAGCAGTACTTC.